The sample holds one count of the clone carrying this T cell receptor beta chain. The source of the sample is a study of control samples from healthy donors and cancer patients. Using immunoSEQ multiplex PCR, the repertoire was profiled, and TCRdb retains in-frame clones only, with some absent. This table holds roughly 25,000 clones, roughly 93% found once. V gave up 5 bases and J gave up 5 bases, with 12 bases separating them. CDR3 length: 13 residues. The V gene's germline CDR1 is PRHDT and CDR2 FYEKMQ (reference sequence). The chain recombines TRBV13 with TRBJ1-1; D is ambiguous. Sequencing input: PBMCs. The TCR originated in a man in his forties or fifties with lung cancer. The CDR3 here is CASSPLGGTEAFF. The CDR3 bases are TGTGCCAGCAGCCCGTTAGGAGGGACTGAAGCTTTCTTT.